This TCR beta chain was identified during a study of human T cells and chemical hapten exposure. Study background: Upper back patch tests used 0.01% DPC, scored after 6 days. Study-level points and caveats: While controls formed fewer of them, expanded TCRs formed significantly more large CDR3 similarity clusters.

The library attached unique molecular identifiers to individual cDNA molecules. Original processing methods: Per-sample TCR counts ranged from 23,224 to 690,600, median about 100,000. TCRdb fed the RACE reads into MiXCR, producing one record per CDR3 protein. TCRdb, not the authors, supplied the V and J calls. The sample shows fewer than 100,000 distinct CDR3 sequences, about 11% of them seen only once. Deletions cut 1 base from V and 4 bases from J, with 4 bases between. Germline V lookup: CDR1 SGHVS, CDR2 FNYEAQ. The CDR3 has 13 amino acids. In its sample, this clonotype was seen a few times. Its antigen is as yet unknown. As for time point: patch test 1, 2 weeks after DPC sensitization. Treatment indicated: therapeutic diphenylcyclopropenone sensitization with weekly scalp DPC.

Sequencing was performed on whole blood, taken in connection with sensitization to the hapten diphenylcyclopropenone (DPC). This receptor was obtained from an older woman with alopecia areata. Some clones in this sample may be carry-over from other donors' samples. The gene calls are TRBV7-6 and TRBJ1-4; no clear D. As DNA, the CDR3 is TGTGCCAGCAGCTTAGATAGTAATGAAAAACTGTTTTTT. Translation: CASSLDSNEKLFF.